A single sample gave rise to the 13 T cell receptor beta chains below, sequenced in a study of cytomegalovirus exposure and HLA in healthy donors. The study ran its PCR with 60 Vbeta and 13 Jbeta primers. Sequencing was performed with immunoSEQ multiplex PCR; in TCRdb, only in-frame clones are kept and a portion is missing. The table records over 150,000 clones, 75% to 85% of them present only once. The sequenced material came from PBMCs. These receptors all come from a girl aged 2 to 9 in good health and CMV-seropositive.

The rearrangement uses TRBV27 and TRBJ2-5, with TRBD2 as a possible D gene (6 bases). Germline assignment: CDR1 MNHEY and CDR2 SMNVEV (reference sequence). The length of the CDR3 is 15 residues. The V and J ends lost 7 bases and 1 base respectively, with 16 bases between them. The CDR3 here is CASTGLTGGQETQYF. Written as DNA, the CDR3 is TGTGCCAGCACCGGACTTACCGGGGGCCAAGAGACCCAGTACTTC.

This clone was counted a few times. This CDR3 reads CASRLSSRGFTEAFF. The CDR3 coding sequence is TGCGCCAGCCGACTTAGCTCTAGGGGATTCACTGAAGCTTTCTTT. The chain joins TRBV4-1 to TRBJ1-1, with D possibly TRBD1 on 5 matching bases. Germline CDR1 is MGHRA and CDR2 is YSYEKL. Trimming cost V 8 bases and J 4 bases, with 20 bases left between them. The CDR3 consists of 15 residues.

CDR3 nucleotides: TGTGCCAGCTGGGCGAACACTGAAGCTTTCTTT. It specifies CASWANTEAFF. The rearrangement links TRBV6-5 to TRBJ1-1, with unresolved D. The CDR3 loop spans 11 amino acids. Germline V lookup: CDR1 MNHEY, CDR2 SVGAGI. Trimming shortened V by 8 bases and J by 1 base, and 5 bases separated the two germline ends.

This clone has a handful of counts. This rearrangement joins TRBV13 to TRBJ2-7; perhaps TRBD2 as D (6 bases). Germline V gene sequence: CDR1 PRHDT, CDR2 FYEKMQ (reference sequence). This CDR3 is 14 amino acids long. Trimming stripped 4 bases from V and 1 base from J, with 11 bases between. CDR3 loop: CASSYGAGSYEQYF. CDR3 bases: TGTGCCAGCAGCTACGGTGCGGGGTCCTACGAGCAGTACTTC.

V usage is TRBV5-1 and J usage is TRBJ2-3, with TRBD2 as a possible D gene (5 bases). Per germline, CDR1 SGHRS and CDR2 YFSETQ. Trimming shortened V by 4 bases and J by 5 bases, and 20 bases separated the two germline ends. This CDR3 is 16 amino acids long. The chain's CDR3 is CASSRSGRGSQDTQYF. The CDR3 DNA sequence: TGCGCCAGCAGCCGGTCGGGCCGAGGGTCACAAGATACGCAGTATTTT.

The J gene is TRBJ2-3, the V gene TRBV11-2; 7 nucleotides line up with TRBD2. CDR3 length equals 14 residues. The V segment lost 3 bases and the J segment 2 bases; nucleotides outside the gene matches: 2. CDR1 and CDR2 (germline): SGHAT, FQNNGV. The CDR3 is CASSFGRATDTQYF. The CDR3 DNA reads as TGTGCCAGCAGCTTTGGGAGGGCCACAGATACGCAGTATTTT.

The CDR3 is CASRPETGMNTEAFF. CDR3 coding DNA: TGTGCCAGCAGGCCAGAGACAGGAATGAACACTGAAGCTTTCTTT. J is TRBJ1-1 and V is TRBV6-5; possible D gene TRBD1, 6 bases. Trimming left V 6 bases short and J 0 bases short, with 14 bases between. Germline assignment: CDR1 MNHEY and CDR2 SVGAGI. CDR3 length: 15 amino acids.

This clone was recorded once. The chain links TRBV27 to TRBJ1-6; possible D gene TRBD1, 5 bases. There are 18 residues in the CDR3. Germline CDR1 reads MNHEY; CDR2 reads SMNVEV (reference sequence). Trimming took 0 bases from V and 0 from J, leaving 12 bases between them. The CDR3 here is CASSLSWGRSSYNSPLHF. The CDR3 nucleotides read TGTGCCAGCAGTTTATCGTGGGGGAGGAGCTCCTATAATTCACCCCTCCACTTT.

CDR3 sequence (DNA): TGTGCCAGCAGTGATACCGGGATTAATCAGCCCCAGCATTTT. This sequence encodes CASSDTGINQPQHF. The rearrangement uses TRBV2 and TRBJ1-5, with no clear D. This CDR3 is 14 amino acids long. Deletions cut 3 bases from V and 4 bases from J, with 10 bases between. Germline V gene data show CDR1 as SNHLY and CDR2 as FYNNEI.

The chain uses TRBV5-1 and TRBJ2-3; 11 bases line up with TRBD1. The trim removed 7 bases at V and 5 bases at J, leaving 6 bases unmatched. CDR3 length equals 14 residues. Germline V CDR1 and CDR2: SGHRS, YFSETQ. The CDR3: CASRRTGGIDTQYF. CDR3 bases: TGCGCCAGCCGTCGGACAGGGGGCATAGATACGCAGTATTTT.

V usage is TRBV2 and J usage is TRBJ2-1; no clear D gene. Germline V gene lookup returns CDR1 SNHLY and CDR2 FYNNEI. V was clipped by 3 bases and J by 0 bases, with 6 bases between them. The CDR3 sequence is 14 residues long. The DNA for the CDR3 is TGTGCCAGCAGTGACACGAGCTCCTACAATGAGCAGTTCTTC. This translates into CASSDTSSYNEQFF. The full variable domain, its missing parts supplied by reference TRBV2 and TRBJ2-1, is EPEVTQTPSHQVTQMGQEVILRCVPISNHLYFYWYRQILGQKVEFLVSFYNNEISEKSEIFDDQFSVERPDGSNFTLKIRSTKLEDSAMYFCASSDTSSYNEQFFGPGTRLTVL.

This clone was observed once. This sequence joins TRBV7-2 and TRBJ2-7, with D possibly matching TRBD1 (5 bases). There are 14 residues in the CDR3. V was trimmed by 6 bases and J by 3 bases, leaving 15 bases between them. The germline gives CDR1 SGHTA, CDR2 FQGNSA. The CDR3 coding sequence is TGTGCCAGCAGGGACCCAGGGATCCACTACGAGCAGTACTTC. Translation: CASRDPGIHYEQYF.

The chain uses TRBV9 and TRBJ1-1; 7 bases align to TRBD1. The germline V gene encodes CDR1 SGDLS and CDR2 YYNGEE. The CDR3 spans 13 residues. The V gene end was trimmed by 4 bases and the J gene end by 4 bases; junction bases not matched to a gene: 4. CDR3 protein: CASSTGQATEAFF. The CDR3 region has the DNA TGTGCCAGCAGCACAGGACAGGCCACTGAAGCTTTCTTT. Together with reference TRBV9 and TRBJ1-1, the CDR3 gives the full variable domain: DSGVTQTPKHLITATGQRVTLRCSPRSGDLSVYWYQQSLDQGLQFLIQYYNGEERAKGNILERFSAQQFPDLHSELNLSSLELGDSALYFCASSTGQATEAFFGQGTRLTVV.